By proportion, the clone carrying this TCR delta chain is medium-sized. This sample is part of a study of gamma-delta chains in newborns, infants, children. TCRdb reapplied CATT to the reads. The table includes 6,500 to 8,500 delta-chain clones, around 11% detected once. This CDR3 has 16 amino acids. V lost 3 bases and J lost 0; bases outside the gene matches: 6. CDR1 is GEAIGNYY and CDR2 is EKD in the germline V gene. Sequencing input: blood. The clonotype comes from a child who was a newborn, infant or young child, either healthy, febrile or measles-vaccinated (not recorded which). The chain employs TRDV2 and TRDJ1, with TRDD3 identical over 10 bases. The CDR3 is CACDVLGDPYTDKLIF. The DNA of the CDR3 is TGTGCCTGTGACGTACTGGGGGATCCGTACACCGATAAACTCATCTTT.